Following are 28 T cell receptor beta chains from one sample sequenced in a study of response to subunit inactivated influenza vaccine. TCRdb reanalysed the RT-PCR reads using MiXCR and keeps one entry per CDR3 protein. The sample has more than 250,000 distinct CDR3 sequences, just over 20% seen once; the top ten hold roughly a tenth. The specimen was PBMCs from blood, collected less than 22 months after vaccination. The receptors were sampled from a man aged 50 to 69 who received an inactivated influenza vaccine.

A few counts support this clonotype. V usage is TRBV20-1 and J usage is TRBJ2-1; 13 bases are shared with TRBD2. Germline lookup yields CDR1 DFQATT and CDR2 SNEGSKA (reference sequence). The CDR3 runs to 14 residues. Unmatched junction bases numbered 3, after V lost 4 bases and J lost 6 bases. The chain's CDR3 is CSAKGLAGSNEQFF. The CDR3 DNA follows: TGCAGTGCTAAGGGACTAGCGGGAAGCAATGAGCAGTTCTTC.

This clonotype showed up just a few times. This rearrangement joins TRBV20-1 to TRBJ2-5; possibly TRBD2 for D (6 bases). The germline V gene has CDR1 DFQATT and CDR2 SNEGSKA (reference sequence). V lost 1 base and J 2 bases, leaving 14 bases between the germline ends. This CDR3 has 15 amino acids. CDR3 DNA sequence: TGCAGTGCTAGAGGGAGGGCGGGGTGGCAAGAGACCCAGTACTTC. Its protein is CSARGRAGWQETQYF.

The table lists this clonotype with a few counts. The chain joins TRBV19 to TRBJ2-5, with TRBD1 as a possible D gene (5 bases). Per germline, CDR1 LNHDA and CDR2 SQIVND (reference sequence). This CDR3 region has 13 residues. Trimming stripped 5 bases from V and 0 bases from J, with 7 bases between. CDR3 sequence reads: CASSQTDQETQYF. DNA for the CDR3: TGTGCCAGTAGTCAGACAGACCAAGAGACCCAGTACTTC.

V and J are TRBV11-2 and TRBJ1-6; D is uncertain. The germline V gene has CDR1 SGHAT and CDR2 FQNNGV. V lost 5 bases and J lost 8, with 10 bases in between. The CDR3 sequence is 13 residues long. The CDR3 nucleotides are TGTGCCAGCAGCGCCCGTCTTGATTCACCCCTCCACTTT. It codes for CASSARLDSPLHF.

This clonotype was found once. CDR3 sequence (DNA): TGTGCCAGCACCCCTGAGAACCGGAACAATGAGCAGTTCTTC. Translated: CASTPENRNNEQFF. The J gene is TRBJ2-1, the V gene TRBV11-2; D gene unclear. CDR3 length equals 14 residues. The V gene's germline CDR1 is SGHAT and CDR2 FQNNGV. The V end was cut by 7 bases, the J end by 5 bases, with 15 bases between.

The chain links TRBV6-2 or TRBV6-3 to TRBJ2-1, with TRBD1 matching over 9 bases. Trimming at V came to 5 bases and at J to 9 bases, leaving 11 bases not matched to a gene. The CDR3 is made up of 15 amino acids. Germline CDR1 reads MNHEY; CDR2 reads SVGEGT. Here the CDR3 reads CASSAHNRGLGEQFF. The CDR3 coding sequence is TGTGCCAGCAGTGCCCATAACAGGGGGCTGGGTGAGCAGTTCTTC.

In this sample, this clonotype turned up a few times. The V gene is TRBV7-9, the J gene TRBJ1-5; TRBD1 might be the D (5 bases). CDR1 and CDR2 from the germline V gene are SEHNR and FQNEAQ (reference sequence). This CDR3 is built from 12 residues. V was shortened by 5 bases and J by 11 bases, with 13 bases between the two germline ends. CDR3 region: CASSPGSRAQHF. In nucleotides, the CDR3 is TGTGCCAGCAGCCCAGGGTCGAGGGCCCAGCATTTT.

This sequence joins TRBV4-3 and TRBJ1-1; D gene ambiguous. V gave up 1 base and J gave up 11 bases, with 20 bases separating them. The germline V gene has CDR1 LGHNA and CDR2 YSLEER. The CDR3 covers 15 residues. The CDR3 reads CASSQVLLGPGRAFF. The CDR3 DNA reads TGCGCCAGCAGCCAAGTCTTATTAGGACCCGGTAGGGCTTTCTTT.

The V gene is TRBV27, the J gene TRBJ1-6, with 8 bases that match TRBD1. This CDR3 spans 12 amino acids. Germline V gives CDR1 MNHEY, CDR2 SMNVEV (reference sequence). V lost 6 bases, J lost 9 bases, and 1 base stayed unmatched. The CDR3 spells CASRQGGSPLHF. CDR3 bases: TGTGCCAGCAGACAGGGGGGTTCACCCCTCCACTTT.

The chain joins TRBV12-3 or TRBV12-4 to TRBJ2-1; 9 nucleotides match TRBD1. V dropped 3 bases and J dropped 6; count of bases not matched to a gene: 6. The CDR3 spans 15 residues. CDR3 DNA sequence: TGTGCCAGCAGTTTCGGGACAGGGCCTTCCAATGAGCAGTTCTTC. Its protein product is CASSFGTGPSNEQFF.

V is TRBV24-1 and J is TRBJ2-1; 9 bases are shared with TRBD1. Germline V gives CDR1 KGHDR, CDR2 SFDVKD. The CDR3 spans 14 residues. V was clipped by 3 bases and J by 7 bases; unmatched bases: 3. This CDR3 reads CATSDHRGLNEQFF. The CDR3 DNA follows: TGTGCCACCAGTGATCACAGGGGGCTTAATGAGCAGTTCTTC.

This chain joins TRBV24-1 and TRBJ1-2; 7 bases map to TRBD1. This CDR3 spans 15 amino acids. The V gene's germline CDR1 is KGHDR and CDR2 SFDVKD. Losses at the gene ends were 4 bases for V and 0 bases for J; bases not matched to a gene: 4. CDR3 DNA: TGTGCCACCAGTGACTCGGGACAGACTAACTATGGCTACACCTTC. Protein sequence: CATSDSGQTNYGYTF.

In this sample, this clonotype turned up a few times. The chain combines TRBV5-1 with TRBJ2-1; D remains ambiguous. Per germline, CDR1 SGHRS and CDR2 YFSETQ. The CDR3 covers 11 residues. Trimming pared 0 bases from V and 9 bases from J, leaving 4 bases between. The CDR3 protein is CASSLGSEQFF. CDR3 in DNA: TGCGCCAGCAGCTTGGGTAGTGAGCAGTTCTTC.

The gene calls are TRBV12-3 or TRBV12-4 and TRBJ1-3; no definite D call. This CDR3 region has 15 residues. Trimming removed 4 bases from V and 0 bases from J, with 10 bases in between. In DNA form, the CDR3 reads TGTGCCAGCAGTTCCCCGGGAGGCTCTGGAAACACCATATATTTT. Translating it yields CASSSPGGSGNTIYF.

The chain uses TRBV13 and TRBJ2-1; D is unresolved. This CDR3 comprises 15 residues. Germline lookup yields CDR1 PRHDT and CDR2 FYEKMQ (reference sequence). The V and J ends lost 4 bases and 0 bases respectively, with 10 bases between them. CDR3: CASSSRLSSYNEQFF. The CDR3 DNA reads TGTGCCAGCAGCTCCCGTCTTAGCTCCTACAATGAGCAGTTCTTC.

This clonotype has a count of ten or more. The V and J genes are TRBV20-1 and TRBJ1-5, with 7 bases identical to TRBD1. Germline CDR1 is DFQATT and CDR2 is SNEGSKA (reference sequence). With 6 bases clipped from V and 7 bases from J, the junction kept 9 bases outside the gene matches. This CDR3 is 13 amino acids long. The CDR3 DNA reads as TGCAGTGCCCGCACAGGGGTAGGGCAGCCCCAGCATTTT. This encodes CSARTGVGQPQHF.

The chain combines TRBV6-1 with TRBJ2-5; 7 nucleotides match TRBD1. V lost 5 bases to trimming and J lost 2 bases; unmatched junction nucleotides: 8. The CDR3 runs 15 residues. The germline V gene has CDR1 MNHNS and CDR2 SASEGT. The CDR3 loop reads CASSRSGTEQETQYF. CDR3 nucleotide sequence: TGTGCCAGCAGTCGTTCCGGGACAGAACAAGAGACCCAGTACTTC.

Many counts were recorded for this clonotype. The junction departs from the called germline gene at one end, perhaps through a read error. V is TRBV5-1 and J is TRBJ2-7, with TRBD1 matching over 8 bases. The length of the CDR3 is 14 residues. Per the germline V gene, CDR1 is SGHRS and CDR2 is YFSETQ. The CDR3 bases are TGTGCCAGCAGCCTCGGACAGGGTCCCTACGAGCAGTACTTC. Translated: CASSLGQGPYEQYF.

This clonotype was detected ten times or more. The chain recombines TRBV19 with TRBJ1-1; D is possibly TRBD1 (6 bases). The germline V and J ends were trimmed by 3 bases and 5 bases, with 13 bases remaining between them. The germline V gene encodes CDR1 LNHDA and CDR2 SQIVND (reference sequence). The length of the CDR3 is 14 residues. This CDR3 reads CASSIRGAETEAFF. In nucleotides, the CDR3 is TGTGCCAGTAGTATCCGGGGGGCTGAGACTGAAGCTTTCTTT.

This sequence joins TRBV2 and TRBJ1-2; 7 bases are shared with TRBD1. The CDR3 runs 11 residues. Trimming removed 8 bases from V and 3 bases from J; junction bases left unmatched: 0. Germline assignment: CDR1 SNHLY and CDR2 FYNNEI. Written as DNA, the CDR3 is TGTGCCAGCGGGACAGACTATGGCTACACCTTC. It specifies CASGTDYGYTF.

J is TRBJ2-7 and V is TRBV5-6; D not resolved. V lost 2 bases, J lost 3 bases, and 15 bases lay in between. Germline loops: CDR1 SGHDT, CDR2 YYEEEE. The CDR3 spans 15 residues. CDR3 loop: CASSLSRRRGYEQYF. The CDR3 DNA reads as TGTGCCAGCAGCTTATCCCGGCGGCGAGGCTACGAGCAGTACTTC.

The rearrangement joins TRBV20-1 to TRBJ2-5; 8 bases align to TRBD1. With 6 bases clipped from V and 5 bases from J, the junction kept 8 bases outside the gene matches. The germline V gene has CDR1 DFQATT and CDR2 SNEGSKA (reference sequence). CDR3 length: 13 residues. The CDR3 is CSAPGGPGETQYF. As DNA, the CDR3 is TGCAGTGCACCAGGGGGCCCTGGGGAGACCCAGTACTTC.

The chain uses TRBV20-1 and TRBJ2-2, with D hard to call. The germline V and J ends were trimmed by 6 bases and 4 bases, with 15 bases remaining between them. This CDR3 is 14 amino acids long. Germline loops: CDR1 DFQATT, CDR2 SNEGSKA (reference sequence). The CDR3 is CSAPGPSGTGELFF. The CDR3 DNA sequence: TGCAGTGCCCCCGGACCCTCCGGCACCGGGGAGCTGTTTTTT.

The table lists this clonotype with a few counts. V gene TRBV6-5 combines with J gene TRBJ1-2; D is possibly TRBD1 (5 bases). The V gene lost 0 bases and the J gene lost 3 bases, with 14 bases spanning the gap. Germline V gives CDR1 MNHEY, CDR2 SVGAGI. This CDR3 contains 16 residues. In DNA form, the CDR3 reads TGTGCCAGCAGTTACTCGAATCCCGGCAGGGACTATGGCTACACCTTC. It is translated as CASSYSNPGRDYGYTF.

The rearrangement joins TRBV11-2 to TRBJ2-5, with 7 bases lining up with TRBD2. Germline trimming cut 10 bases from V and 3 bases from J; bases unmatched to any gene: 8. Per the germline V gene, CDR1 is SGHAT and CDR2 is FQNNGV. The length of the CDR3 is 13 residues. This chain's CDR3 is CAISPRGEETQYF. In nucleotides, the CDR3 is TGTGCCATCTCCCCCCGGGGGGAAGAGACCCAGTACTTC.

This clonotype was seen only a few times. This chain connects TRBV12-3 or TRBV12-4 to TRBJ2-1; 8 nucleotides align to TRBD2. Germline trimming cut 2 bases from V and 9 bases from J; bases unmatched to any gene: 12. There are 16 residues in the CDR3. The CDR3 DNA is TGTGCCAGCAGTTTATATCCCCCCCAGCGGGAGAGTGAGCAGTTCTTC. This sequence encodes CASSLYPPQRESEQFF.

This clonotype was counted a few times. J is TRBJ2-3 and V is TRBV29-1, with TRBD1 matching over 11 bases. The CDR3 loop spans 14 amino acids. Germline values: CDR1 SQVTM, CDR2 ANQGSEA. V lost 7 bases, J lost 4 bases, and 7 bases stayed unmatched. CDR3 sequence (DNA): TGCAGCGGTGGACAGGGGGCTTTCTCAGATACGCAGTATTTT. It is translated as CSGGQGAFSDTQYF.

A note on this clonotype: A read error is possible here, since a much larger clone lies one base away. The gene calls are TRBV18 and TRBJ1-4, with D possibly matching TRBD1 (6 bases). Germline V gene data show CDR1 as KGHSH and CDR2 as LQKENI. There are 15 residues in the CDR3. CDR3 amino acids: CASSSWTATNEKVFF. The CDR3 DNA follows: TGTGCCAGCTCATCCTGGACAGCAACTAATGAAAAAGTGTTTTTT.